The rows below give T cell receptor beta chains drawn from one sample of a study of beta chain features in type 1 diabetes. Here immunoSEQ multiplex PCR was the method, and the copy in TCRdb shows in-frame clones only, minus some. Here the sample spans 280,000 or so clones, over 14% being singletons. The specimen sequenced was naive CD4+ T cells from blood. These receptor sequences come from a man aged 18 to 29 with type 1 diabetes. CDR3s include the opening cysteine and the closing phenylalanine or tryptophan. A D gene is named only where the DNA matches it firmly. Size is stated for part of the rows, as once, few or many counts, or as a class when the clone is expanded.

>TRBV19|TRBD2|few|TRBJ2-5
TGTGCCAGTAGTCCTCAGCGGGGGTACCAAGAGACCCAGTACTTC
CASSPQRGYQETQYF
>TRBV18|-|-|TRBJ2-7
TGTGCCAGCTCACCTCTAACTGGTTCCTACGAGCAGTACTTC
CASSPLTGSYEQYF
>TRBV4-3|-|-|TRBJ2-7
TGCGCCAGCAGCCACCACTCGCCAGGCGACTACGAGCAGTACTTC
CASSHHSPGDYEQYF
>TRBV10-3|TRBD2|few|TRBJ2-5
TGTGCCATCAGCCCCGGACTAGCGGGGGAAGGGACCCAGTACTTC
CAISPGLAGEGTQYF
>TRBV5-1|TRBD1|-|TRBJ2-3
TGCGCCAGCAGCCCTACAGGGGAAGATACGCAGTATTTT
CASSPTGEDTQYF
>TRBV12-5|-|-|TRBJ1-5
TGTGCTAGTGGTGGACCGTTCTGGGAGCAGCCCCAGCATTTT
CASGGPFWEQPQHF
>TRBV28|TRBD1|-|TRBJ1-2
TGTGCCAGCAGCACTCGGGACAGCTATGGCTACACCTTC
CASSTRDSYGYTF
>TRBV7-9|TRBD2|-|TRBJ2-5
TGTGCCAGCAGCGCGGCTAGCGGGAGTCGGGAGACCCAGTACTTC
CASSAASGSRETQYF
>TRBV30|TRBD2|few|TRBJ2-2
TGTGCCTGGAGTGGGCCAGCGGGGGGGGTAACCGGGGAGCTGTTTTTT
CAWSGPAGGVTGELFF
>TRBV6-1|TRBD1|-|TRBJ2-5
TGTGCCAGCAGTTCGCACAGGGGGCAAGAGACCCAGTACTTC
CASSSHRGQETQYF
>TRBV30|-|few|TRBJ1-2
TGTGCCTGGAGTGTCCCAGGGGTCTATGGCTACACCTTC
CAWSVPGVYGYTF
>TRBV9|TRBD2|-|TRBJ2-1
TGTGCCAGCAGCGGCGAAGCGGGGTATTACAATGAGCAGTTCTTC
CASSGEAGYYNEQFF
>TRBV5-1|-|-|TRBJ1-2
TGCGCCAGCAGCTTTTCCGACAGGCCTCCTCGGGCTGATAACTATGGCTACACCTTC
CASSFSDRPPRADNYGYTF
>TRBV2|TRBD2|-|TRBJ2-7
TGTGCCAGCAGTCCTAGCGGGGGGGTCCACGAGCAGTACTTC
CASSPSGGVHEQYF
>TRBV14|-|-|TRBJ2-4
TGTGCCAGCAGCCAAGCCCTTACAGGGGCCAAAAACATTCAGTACTTC
CASSQALTGAKNIQYF
>TRBV28|TRBD1|few|TRBJ2-5
TGTGCCAGCAGTTCACAGGGGGCATTGGAGACCCAGTACTTC
CASSSQGALETQYF
>TRBV9|TRBD2|few|TRBJ2-5
TGTGCCAGCAGCGTAGGAGCGGGGGACGTACTGGAGACCCAGTACTTC
CASSVGAGDVLETQYF
>TRBV10-3|-|-|TRBJ2-2
TGTGCCATCAGTGAGTCTCCCCTTACCGGGGAGCTGTTTTTT
CAISESPLTGELFF
>TRBV5-4|-|few|TRBJ1-2
TGTGCCAGCAGCTTACAGGGCGAGTATGGCTACACCTTC
CASSLQGEYGYTF
>TRBV27|TRBD2|few|TRBJ2-1
TGTGCCAGCAGTTTAGGGCTAGCGGGCCGACAACTCCACAATGAGCAGTTCTTC
CASSLGLAGRQLHNEQFF
>TRBV5-1|-|-|TRBJ2-1
TGCGCCAGCAGCTTTCCCAGGGGAAAACTTTGGTCCTACAATGAGCAGTTCTTC
CASSFPRGKLWSYNEQFF
>TRBV20-1|-|-|TRBJ2-5
TGCAGTGCTACCCGGGAGACCCAGTACTTC
CSATRETQYF
>TRBV2|-|-|TRBJ2-3
TGTGCCAGCACCTACGGGAGTCGCACAGATACGCAGTATTTT
CASTYGSRTDTQYF
>TRBV7-6|TRBD1|-|TRBJ2-5
TGTGCCAGCAGCTCCGGACAGGGGTCTTTGTTAGGAGAGACCCAGTACTTC
CASSSGQGSLLGETQYF